Listed below are T cell receptor beta chains from one sample, sequenced in a study of control samples from healthy donors and cancer patients. TCRdb's table, derived via immunoSEQ multiplex PCR, lists solely in-frame clones and lacks some. The data hold 150,000 or so clones, with 94% observed a single time. The material sequenced was blood. The receptors were sampled from a man in his forties in good health. CDR3s include the opening cysteine and the closing phenylalanine or tryptophan. D genes are given only for firm matches. Part of the rows lack a size; the others show once, few, many or a class for expanded clones.

J: TRBJ2-1; V: TRBV6-5; size: few; D: .; DNA: TGTGCCAGCAGTTCACACGAACCAGGGTACGAGCAGTTCTTC; CDR3: CASSSHEPGYEQFF
J: TRBJ2-1; V: TRBV19; size: .; D: TRBD1; DNA: TGTGCCAGTTTCCAGCGGGGACAGGGGGCCGGTGAGCAGTTCTTC; CDR3: CASFQRGQGAGEQFF
J: TRBJ2-1; V: TRBV11-2; size: .; D: .; DNA: TGTGCCAGCAGCTCAAGGGGGGGAGGCTCCTACAATGAGCAGTTCTTC; CDR3: CASSSRGGGSYNEQFF
J: TRBJ1-1; V: TRBV29-1; size: .; D: .; DNA: TGCAGCGCCCTGGACCGCACCATGAACACTGAAGCTTTCTTT; CDR3: CSALDRTMNTEAFF
J: TRBJ1-5; V: TRBV10-2; size: .; D: .; DNA: TGCGCCAGCGGGATTTTGAGCAATCAGCCCCAGCATTTT; CDR3: CASGILSNQPQHF
J: TRBJ2-3; V: TRBV5-1; size: .; D: .; DNA: TGCGCCAGCAGCTTGGGGACAGTGGGGTGGGATACGCAGTATTTT; CDR3: CASSLGTVGWDTQYF
J: TRBJ1-4; V: TRBV9; size: .; D: .; DNA: TGTGCCAGCAGCTTTAAACAAGGCGAAAAACTGTTTTTT; CDR3: CASSFKQGEKLFF
J: TRBJ2-3; V: TRBV7-6; size: .; D: TRBD2; DNA: TGTGCCAGCAGCTTCCACGGACTAGCGGGGGGGCGGACAGATACGCAGTATTTT; CDR3: CASSFHGLAGGRTDTQYF
J: TRBJ2-3; V: TRBV9; size: .; D: TRBD2; DNA: TGTGCCAGCAGCGTAGAGGGTGGGGGGGCAGATACGCAGTATTTT; CDR3: CASSVEGGGADTQYF
J: TRBJ1-6; V: TRBV5-1; size: .; D: .; DNA: TGCGCCAGCAGCTGGGACGGGACGGTCAATTCACCCCTCCACTTT; CDR3: CASSWDGTVNSPLHF
J: TRBJ2-7; V: TRBV11-1; size: .; D: TRBD1; DNA: TGTGCCAGCAGCTCGAAGGACAGGGGGTCCTACGAGCAGTACTTC; CDR3: CASSSKDRGSYEQYF
J: TRBJ1-1; V: TRBV29-1; size: .; D: .; DNA: TGCAGCGTTGAGGGGGAGGGCACTGAAGCTTTCTTT; CDR3: CSVEGEGTEAFF